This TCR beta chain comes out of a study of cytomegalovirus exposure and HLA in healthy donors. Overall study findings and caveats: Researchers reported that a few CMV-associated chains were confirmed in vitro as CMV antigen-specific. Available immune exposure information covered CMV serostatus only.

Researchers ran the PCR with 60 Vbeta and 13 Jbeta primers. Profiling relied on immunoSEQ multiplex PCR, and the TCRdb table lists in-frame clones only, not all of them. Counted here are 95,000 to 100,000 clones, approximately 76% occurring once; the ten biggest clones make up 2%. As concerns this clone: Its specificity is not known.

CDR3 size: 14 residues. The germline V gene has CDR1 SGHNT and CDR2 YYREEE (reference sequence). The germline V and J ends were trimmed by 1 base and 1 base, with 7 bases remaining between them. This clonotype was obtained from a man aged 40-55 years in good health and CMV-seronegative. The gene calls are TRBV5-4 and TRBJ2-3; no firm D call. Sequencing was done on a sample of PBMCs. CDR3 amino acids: CASSLNIRTDTQYF. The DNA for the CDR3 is TGTGCCAGCAGCTTGAATATTCGCACAGATACGCAGTATTTT.